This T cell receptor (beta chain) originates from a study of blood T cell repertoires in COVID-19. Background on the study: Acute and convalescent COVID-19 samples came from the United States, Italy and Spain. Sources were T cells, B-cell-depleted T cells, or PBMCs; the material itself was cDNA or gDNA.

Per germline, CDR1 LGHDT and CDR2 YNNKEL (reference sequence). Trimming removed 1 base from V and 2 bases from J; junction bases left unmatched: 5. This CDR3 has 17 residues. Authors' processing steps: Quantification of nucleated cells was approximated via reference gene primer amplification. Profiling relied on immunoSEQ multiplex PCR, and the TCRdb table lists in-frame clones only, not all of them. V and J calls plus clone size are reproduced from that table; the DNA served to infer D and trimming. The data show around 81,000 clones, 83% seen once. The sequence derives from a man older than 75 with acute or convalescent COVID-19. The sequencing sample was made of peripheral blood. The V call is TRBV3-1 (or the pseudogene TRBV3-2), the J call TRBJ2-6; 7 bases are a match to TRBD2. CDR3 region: CASSQAGGIPGANVLTF. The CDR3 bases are TGTGCCAGCAGCCAAGCCGGGGGGATCCCTGGGGCCAACGTCCTGACTTTC.